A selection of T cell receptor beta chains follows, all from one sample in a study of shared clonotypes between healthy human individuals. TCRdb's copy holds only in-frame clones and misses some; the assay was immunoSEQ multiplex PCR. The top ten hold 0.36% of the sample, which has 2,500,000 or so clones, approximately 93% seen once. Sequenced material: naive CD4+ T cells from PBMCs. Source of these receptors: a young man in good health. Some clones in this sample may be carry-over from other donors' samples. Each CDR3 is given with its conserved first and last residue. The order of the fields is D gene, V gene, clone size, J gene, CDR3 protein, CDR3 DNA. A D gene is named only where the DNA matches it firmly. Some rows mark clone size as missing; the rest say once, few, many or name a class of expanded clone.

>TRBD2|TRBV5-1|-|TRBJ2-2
CASSHGTSGRLWTGELFF
TGCGCCAGCAGCCACGGGACTAGCGGGAGGCTCTGGACCGGGGAGCTGTTTTTT
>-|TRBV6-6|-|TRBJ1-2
CASSYRGAVRDYGYTF
TGTGCCAGCAGTTACCGCGGGGCAGTCAGGGACTATGGCTACACCTTC
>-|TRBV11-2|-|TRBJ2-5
CASSRPQEETQYF
TGTGCCAGCAGCCGCCCCCAGGAAGAGACCCAGTACTTC
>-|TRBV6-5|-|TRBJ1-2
CASSYSYGINYGYTF
TGTGCCAGCAGTTACTCGTACGGAATTAACTATGGCTACACCTTC
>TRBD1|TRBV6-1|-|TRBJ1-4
CASSGGTANEKLFF
TGTGCCAGCAGTGGCGGGACAGCTAATGAAAAACTGTTTTTT
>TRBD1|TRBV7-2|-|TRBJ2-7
CASSLGQGPSYEQYF
TGTGCCAGCAGCTTAGGACAGGGGCCATCCTACGAGCAGTACTTC
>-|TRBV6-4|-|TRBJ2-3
CASARGAGNTDTQYF
TGTGCCAGTGCCCGGGGGGCAGGGAACACAGATACGCAGTATTTT
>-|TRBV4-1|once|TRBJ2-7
CASSQEKRGDKYEQYF
TGCGCCAGCAGCCAAGAGAAGAGGGGGGATAAATACGAGCAGTACTTC
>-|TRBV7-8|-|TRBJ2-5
CASSPTREGTQYF
TGTGCCAGCAGCCCCACCCGTGAGGGGACCCAGTACTTC
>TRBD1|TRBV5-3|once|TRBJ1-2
CARSLTIGKQGAGYGYTF
TGTGCCAGAAGCTTGACTATCGGAAAACAGGGGGCTGGTTATGGCTACACCTTC
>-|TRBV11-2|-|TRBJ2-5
CASSEGEKETQYF
TGTGCCAGCAGCGAGGGGGAGAAGGAGACCCAGTACTTC
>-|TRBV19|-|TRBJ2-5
CASSIVTGTRETQYF
TGTGCCAGTAGTATCGTTACAGGGACTCGGGAGACCCAGTACTTC
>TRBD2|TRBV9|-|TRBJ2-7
CASSVGEGGPPYEQYF
TGTGCCAGCAGCGTAGGCGAGGGAGGGCCCCCCTACGAGCAGTACTTC
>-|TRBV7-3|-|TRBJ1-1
CASSLGLWDTEAFF
TGTGCCAGCAGCTTAGGCTTGTGGGACACTGAAGCTTTCTTT
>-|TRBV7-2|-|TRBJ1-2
CASSLLGRHGYTF
TGTGCCAGCAGCCTCCTAGGGAGGCATGGCTACACCTTC
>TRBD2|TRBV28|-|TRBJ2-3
CASSLSGNGPDTQYF
TGTGCCAGCAGTTTGAGCGGGAACGGCCCAGATACGCAGTATTTT
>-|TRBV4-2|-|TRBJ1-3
CASSQDIRPGNGNTIYF
TGTGCCAGCAGCCAAGACATCCGGCCGGGAAATGGAAACACCATATATTTT
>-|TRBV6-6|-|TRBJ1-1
CASSPAGNTEAFF
TGTGCCAGCAGTCCGGCAGGGAACACTGAAGCTTTCTTT
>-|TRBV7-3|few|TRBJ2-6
CASSLRPGANVLTF
TGTGCCAGCAGCTTAAGGCCGGGGGCCAACGTCCTGACTTTC
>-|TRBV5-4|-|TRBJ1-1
CASRGGANTEAFF
TGTGCCAGCAGAGGTGGGGCGAACACTGAAGCTTTCTTT
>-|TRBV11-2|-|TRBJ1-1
CASTQAGWAFF
TGTGCCAGCACCCAGGCTGGGTGGGCTTTCTTT
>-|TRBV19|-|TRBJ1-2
CASSIDGEYYGYTF
TGTGCCAGTAGTATAGATGGGGAGTACTATGGCTACACCTTC
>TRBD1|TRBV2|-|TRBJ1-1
CASSEVTGGFF
TGTGCCAGCAGCGAAGTTACAGGGGGCTTCTTT
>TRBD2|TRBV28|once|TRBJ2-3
CASTVAGAGADTQYF
TGTGCCAGCACCGTAGCGGGAGCGGGCGCAGATACGCAGTATTTT
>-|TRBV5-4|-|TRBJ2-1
CASGQVNEQFF
TGTGCCAGCGGGCAGGTCAATGAGCAGTTCTTC
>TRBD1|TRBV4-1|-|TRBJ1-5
CASSQDQGQGGQPQHF
TGCGCCAGCAGCCAAGATCAAGGACAGGGAGGGCAGCCCCAGCATTTT
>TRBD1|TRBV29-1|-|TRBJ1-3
CSVGQGSHTIYF
TGCAGCGTTGGACAGGGATCGCACACCATATATTTT
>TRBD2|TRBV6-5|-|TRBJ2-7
CASCLGRGLDYEQYF
TGTGCCAGCTGTTTGGGGCGGGGGTTGGACTACGAGCAGTACTTC
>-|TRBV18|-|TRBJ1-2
CASSSSRGKGYGYTF
TGTGCCAGCTCATCCTCGAGGGGGAAGGGCTATGGCTACACCTTC
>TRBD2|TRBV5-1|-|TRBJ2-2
CASSLARGESTGELFF
TGCGCCAGCAGCTTGGCCCGGGGGGAATCCACCGGGGAGCTGTTTTTT
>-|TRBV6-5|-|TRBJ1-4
CASSYDSATNEKLFF
TGTGCCAGCAGTTACGACAGCGCAACTAATGAAAAACTGTTTTTT